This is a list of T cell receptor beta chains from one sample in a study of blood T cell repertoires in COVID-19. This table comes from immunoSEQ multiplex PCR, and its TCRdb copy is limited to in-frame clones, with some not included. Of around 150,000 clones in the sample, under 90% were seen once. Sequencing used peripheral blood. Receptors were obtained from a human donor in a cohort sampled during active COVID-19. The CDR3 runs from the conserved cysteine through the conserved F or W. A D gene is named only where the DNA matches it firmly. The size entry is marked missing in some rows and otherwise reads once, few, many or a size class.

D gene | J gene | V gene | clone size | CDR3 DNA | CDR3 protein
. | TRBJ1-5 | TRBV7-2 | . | TGTGCCAGCAGCTACAGGTCGGACAATCAGCCCCAGCATTTT | CASSYRSDNQPQHF
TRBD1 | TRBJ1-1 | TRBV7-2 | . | TGTGCCAGCAGCTTACTCGGACAGGGAGGGATTCCCACTGAAGCTTTCTTT | CASSLLGQGGIPTEAFF
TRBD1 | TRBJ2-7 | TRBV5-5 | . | TGTGCCAGCAGGGGACAGATTATGAGCTCCTACGAGCAGTACTTC | CASRGQIMSSYEQYF
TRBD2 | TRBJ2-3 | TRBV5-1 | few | TGCGCCAGCAGAAAGCGGGGGGAGGATACGCAGTATTTT | CASRKRGEDTQYF
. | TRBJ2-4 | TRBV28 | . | TGTGCCACTGGGAACGGGGGGCAAAACATTCAGTACTTC | CATGNGGQNIQYF
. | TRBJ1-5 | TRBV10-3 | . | TGTGCCACCGCGGACAGCTATAGCAATCAGCCCCAGCATTTT | CATADSYSNQPQHF
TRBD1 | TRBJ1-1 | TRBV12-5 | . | TGTGCTAGTGGTTTGAAGGGGGCCACTGAAGCTTTCTTT | CASGLKGATEAFF
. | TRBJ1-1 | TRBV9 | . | TGTGCCAGCAGCGTAGATCCCTACCTTAACACTGAAGCTTTCTTT | CASSVDPYLNTEAFF
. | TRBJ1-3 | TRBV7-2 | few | TGTGCCAGCAGCATAAGTAGCCCCAGGGCTGGAAACACCATATATTTT | CASSISSPRAGNTIYF
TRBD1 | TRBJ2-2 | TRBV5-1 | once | TGCGCCAGCAGCCAGGGGACAGGGTCAATCGGGGAGCTGTTTTTT | CASSQGTGSIGELFF
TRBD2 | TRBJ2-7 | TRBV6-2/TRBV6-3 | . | TGTGCCAGCAGTTACCCCCCTCGGGGGGTCTACGAGCAGTACTTC | CASSYPPRGVYEQYF
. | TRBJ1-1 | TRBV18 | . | TGTGCCAGCTCACCACGGGGAGATGGCACTGAAGCTTTCTTT | CASSPRGDGTEAFF
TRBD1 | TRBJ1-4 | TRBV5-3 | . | TGTGCCAGAAGCCTCAATGGACAGGGGCACGAAAAACTGTTTTTT | CARSLNGQGHEKLFF
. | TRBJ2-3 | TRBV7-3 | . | TGTGCCAGCAGCTTAATCGCGGGCCACAACACAGATACGCAGTATTTT | CASSLIAGHNTDTQYF
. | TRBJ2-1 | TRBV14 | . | TGTGCCAGCAGCCAAGTTTACGGGGGTGGTGAGCAGTTCTTC | CASSQVYGGGEQFF
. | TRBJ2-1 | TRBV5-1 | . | TGCGCCAGCAGCTCCCGGGACTCCGGGGATGAGCAGTTCTTC | CASSSRDSGDEQFF
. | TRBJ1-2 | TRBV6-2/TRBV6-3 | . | TGTGCCAGCAGTTCCCTAGTCGGCACGAGCTCTGGCTACACCTTC | CASSSLVGTSSGYTF
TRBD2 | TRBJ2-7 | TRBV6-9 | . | TGTGCCAGCAGTTCAGGGGCTAGCGGGGGGTTAGAGCAGTACTTC | CASSSGASGGLEQYF
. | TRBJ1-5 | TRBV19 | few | TGTGCCAGTAGCCACCCGACAGGTTTAAATCAGCCCCAGCATTTT | CASSHPTGLNQPQHF
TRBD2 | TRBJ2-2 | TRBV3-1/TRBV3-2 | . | TGTGCCAGCAGCCTACAACTAGCGGGGGTTAAGAACACCGGGGAGCTGTTTTTT | CASSLQLAGVKNTGELFF
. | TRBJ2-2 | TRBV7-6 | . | TGTGCCAGCAGTGGGGCCTCGGTCACCGGGGAGCTGTTTTTT | CASSGASVTGELFF
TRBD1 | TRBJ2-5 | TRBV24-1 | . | TGTGCCACCAGTGATGGAGGACAGGGAAGGGCCCAAGAGACCCAGTACTTC | CATSDGGQGRAQETQYF
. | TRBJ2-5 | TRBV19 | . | TGTGCCAGTGCAAAGGAGGGGCTAGGAGAGACCCAGTACTTC | CASAKEGLGETQYF
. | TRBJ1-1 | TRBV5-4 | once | TGTGCCAGCAGCTTGCGGACTGAAGCTTTCTTT | CASSLRTEAFF
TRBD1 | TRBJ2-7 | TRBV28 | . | TGTGCCAGCAGTGGGGGACAGGGTGACGAGCAGTACTTC | CASSGGQGDEQYF
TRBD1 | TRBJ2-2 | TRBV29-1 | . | TGCAGCGTTGAACACAGGGGAAACACCGGGGAGCTGTTTTTT | CSVEHRGNTGELFF
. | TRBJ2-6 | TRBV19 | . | TGTGCCAGTAGTGAGGGGGTGGCTGGGGCCAACGTCCTGACTTTC | CASSEGVAGANVLTF
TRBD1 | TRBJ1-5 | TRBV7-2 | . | TGTGCCAGCAGCCAAGACAGGGGGAGTCAGCCCCAGCATTTT | CASSQDRGSQPQHF
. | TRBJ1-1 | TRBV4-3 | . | TGCGCCAGCAGCCAGCAACACGGGACTGAAGCTTTCTTT | CASSQQHGTEAFF
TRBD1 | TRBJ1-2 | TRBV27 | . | TGTGCCAGCAGTTTAAACAGGGGCTATGGCTACACCTTC | CASSLNRGYGYTF
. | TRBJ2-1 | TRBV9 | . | TGTGCCAGCAGCGTAGTAGGCGGGGACTACAATGAGCAGTTCTTC | CASSVVGGDYNEQFF
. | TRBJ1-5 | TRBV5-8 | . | TGTGCCAGCACCCGAACAGGCCAAATTAAAAATCAGCCCCAGCATTTT | CASTRTGQIKNQPQHF
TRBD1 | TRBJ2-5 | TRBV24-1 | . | TGTGCCACCAGTGACCCGGGGACAGGGTACCAAGAGACCCAGTACTTC | CATSDPGTGYQETQYF
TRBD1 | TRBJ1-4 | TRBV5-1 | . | TGCGCCAGCAGCTTGGATCCTCCGGGACAGATTAATGAAAAACTGTTTTTT | CASSLDPPGQINEKLFF
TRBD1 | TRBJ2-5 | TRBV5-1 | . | TGCGCCAGCAGCCCGCCAGCCGGACAGGGCGAGACCCAGTACTTC | CASSPPAGQGETQYF
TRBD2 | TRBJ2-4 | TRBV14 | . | TGTGCCAGCAGCCCGGGACTAGCGGGGGGCCTAACCCGCATTCAGTACTTC | CASSPGLAGGLTRIQYF
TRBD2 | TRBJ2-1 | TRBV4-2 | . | TGTGCCAGCAGCCCTCCCGGGGGTAGCGGGGGGGTCTACAATGAGCAGTTCTTC | CASSPPGGSGGVYNEQFF
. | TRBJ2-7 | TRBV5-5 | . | TGTGCCAGCAGCTTTGCAGTTTACTACGAGCAGTACTTC | CASSFAVYYEQYF
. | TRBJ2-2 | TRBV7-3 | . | TGTGCCAGCAGCTTAAACCCAGGGACGAACACCGGGGAGCTGTTTTTT | CASSLNPGTNTGELFF
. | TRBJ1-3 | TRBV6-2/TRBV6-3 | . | TGTGCCAGCAGTTACAAGCCTTCCTCTGGAAACACCATATATTTT | CASSYKPSSGNTIYF
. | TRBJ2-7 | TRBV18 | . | TGTGCCAGCTCACCCCTCCCCCTCACGGGCGGGAACGAGCAGTACTTC | CASSPLPLTGGNEQYF
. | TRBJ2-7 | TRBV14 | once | TGTGCCAGCAGCGCGCTTAACGAGCAGTACTTC | CASSALNEQYF
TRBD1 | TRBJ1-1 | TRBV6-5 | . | TGTGCCAGCAGTCCGGGGCAGGGGGTGAACACTGAAGCTTTCTTT | CASSPGQGVNTEAFF
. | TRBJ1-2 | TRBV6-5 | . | TGTGCCAGCAGTTACGAACCCAGGGCTAACTATGGCTACACCTTC | CASSYEPRANYGYTF
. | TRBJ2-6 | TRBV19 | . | TGTGCCAGTAGTATACCAGTGACAGGGACTCTGGCTGGGGCCAACGTCCTGACTTTC | CASSIPVTGTLAGANVLTF
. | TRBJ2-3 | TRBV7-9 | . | TGTGCCAGCAGCCCCAGGGCAGGCTTAAGCACAGATACGCAGTATTTT | CASSPRAGLSTDTQYF
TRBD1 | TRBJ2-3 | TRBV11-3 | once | TGTGCCAGCAGCTTCAGGGGCACAGGGGGAGGTGGCACAGATACGCAGTATTTT | CASSFRGTGGGGTDTQYF
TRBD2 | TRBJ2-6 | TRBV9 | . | TGTGCCAGCAGCGTAGCTGGGGGGGTTCTGGGAGGGGCCAACGTCCTGACTTTC | CASSVAGGVLGGANVLTF
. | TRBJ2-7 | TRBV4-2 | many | TGTGCCAGCAGCCCCTCTAGCGCCAGCGAGCAGTACTTC | CASSPSSASEQYF
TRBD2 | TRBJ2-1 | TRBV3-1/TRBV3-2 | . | TGTGCCAGCAGCCAAGCCTCTAGCGGGGGTAGGAAAGAGCAGTTCTTC | CASSQASSGGRKEQFF
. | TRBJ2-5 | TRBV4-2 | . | TGTGCCAGCAGCCAAGGGCGGTCAGGGGTTGAAGAGACCCAGTACTTC | CASSQGRSGVEETQYF
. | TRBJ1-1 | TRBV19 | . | TGTGCCAGTAGTATCGGTTCGAGGGTGAAAGCTTTCTTT | CASSIGSRVKAFF
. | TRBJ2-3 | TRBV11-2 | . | TGTGCCAGCAGCTTAGCGGGGGGCCCCTCAGATACGCAGTATTTT | CASSLAGGPSDTQYF
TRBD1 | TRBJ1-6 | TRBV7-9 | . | TGTGCCAGCAAAGAGACAGGGGGGTCACCCCTCCACTTT | CASKETGGSPLHF
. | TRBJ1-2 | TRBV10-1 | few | TGCGCCAGCAGACGACCCGGGACAATAGGGGGCTACACCTTC | CASRRPGTIGGYTF
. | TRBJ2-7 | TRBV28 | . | TGTGCCAGCAGACCAACACAGGGCAGCGAGCAGTACTTC | CASRPTQGSEQYF
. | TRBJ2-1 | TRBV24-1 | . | TGTGCCACCAGTGATGGACCGGGACTTCTCTACAATGAGCAGTTCTTC | CATSDGPGLLYNEQFF